A single T cell receptor (beta chain) is shown here with its context. The data derive from a study of shared T cell receptors in the human thymus. Germline loops: CDR1 GTSNPN, CDR2 SVGIG (reference sequence). V dropped 4 bases and J dropped 5; count of bases not matched to a gene: 6. The CDR3 is made up of 14 amino acids. The protocol was immunoSEQ multiplex PCR, while the TCRdb copy is restricted to in-frame clones and leaves out a portion. Of 500,000 to 750,000 clones in the sample, more than 75% were seen once. These data also formed part of another study, on human thymus T cells. Per that paper: Healthy Finnish infants having corrective surgery for congenital heart defects served as donors. Resections were taken during corrective heart surgery, and the thymus tissue came from these.

This TCR came from a boy under two years old with a congenital heart defect. Input material: thymocytes. J is TRBJ2-1 and V is TRBV30; TRBD2 aligns across 9 bases. This CDR3 is CAWTVSGSNNEQFF. CDR3 bases: TGTGCCTGGACGGTTAGCGGGAGTAACAATGAGCAGTTCTTC.